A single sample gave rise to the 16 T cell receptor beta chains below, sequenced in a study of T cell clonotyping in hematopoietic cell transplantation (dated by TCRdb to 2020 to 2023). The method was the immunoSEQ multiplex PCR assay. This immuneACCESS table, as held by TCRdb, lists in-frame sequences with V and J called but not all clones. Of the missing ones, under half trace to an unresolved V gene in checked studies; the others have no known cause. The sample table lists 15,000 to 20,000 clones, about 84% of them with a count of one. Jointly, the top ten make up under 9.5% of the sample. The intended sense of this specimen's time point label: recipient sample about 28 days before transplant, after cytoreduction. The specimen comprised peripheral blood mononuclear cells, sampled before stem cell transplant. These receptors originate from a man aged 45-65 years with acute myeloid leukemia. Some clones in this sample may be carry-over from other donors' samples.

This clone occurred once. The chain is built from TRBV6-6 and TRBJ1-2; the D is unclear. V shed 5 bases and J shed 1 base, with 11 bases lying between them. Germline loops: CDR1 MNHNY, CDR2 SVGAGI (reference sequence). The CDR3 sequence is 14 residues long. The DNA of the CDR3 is TGTGCCAGCAGTACAAGCGGCTATAACTATGGCTACACCTTC. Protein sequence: CASSTSGYNYGYTF.

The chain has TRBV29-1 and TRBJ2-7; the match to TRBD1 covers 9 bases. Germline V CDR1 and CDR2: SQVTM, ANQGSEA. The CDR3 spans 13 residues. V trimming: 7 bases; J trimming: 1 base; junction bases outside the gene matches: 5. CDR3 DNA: TGCAGCGGCCGACAGGGGGGGTCCTACGAGCAGTACTTC. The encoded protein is CSGRQGGSYEQYF.

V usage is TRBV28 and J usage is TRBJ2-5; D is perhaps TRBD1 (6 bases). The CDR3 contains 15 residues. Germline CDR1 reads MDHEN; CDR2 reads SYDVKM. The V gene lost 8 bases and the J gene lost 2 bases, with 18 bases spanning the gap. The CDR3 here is CASVTSLGAQETQYF. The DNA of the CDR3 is TGTGCCAGCGTTACCTCTTTGGGGGCGCAAGAGACCCAGTACTTC.

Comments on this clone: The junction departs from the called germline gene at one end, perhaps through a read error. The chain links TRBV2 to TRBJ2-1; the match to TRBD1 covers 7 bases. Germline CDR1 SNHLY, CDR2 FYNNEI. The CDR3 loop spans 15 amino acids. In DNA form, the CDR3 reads TGTGCCAGCAGGGAAGAAGGGGGCCTGTTTCATGAGCAGTTCTTC. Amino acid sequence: CASREEGGLFHEQFF.

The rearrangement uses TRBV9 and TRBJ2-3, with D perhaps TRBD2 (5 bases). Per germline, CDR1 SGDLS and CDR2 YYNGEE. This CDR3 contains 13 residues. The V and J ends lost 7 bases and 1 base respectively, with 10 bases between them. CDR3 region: CASALGGTDTQYF. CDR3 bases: TGTGCCAGCGCCTTGGGAGGCACAGATACGCAGTATTTT.

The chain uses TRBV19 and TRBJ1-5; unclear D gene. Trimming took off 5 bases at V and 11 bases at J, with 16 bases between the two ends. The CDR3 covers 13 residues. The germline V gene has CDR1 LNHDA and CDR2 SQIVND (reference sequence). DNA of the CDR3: TGTGCCAGTAGTGGCACCGGCCTTTCGGCCCAGCATTTT. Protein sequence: CASSGTGLSAQHF.

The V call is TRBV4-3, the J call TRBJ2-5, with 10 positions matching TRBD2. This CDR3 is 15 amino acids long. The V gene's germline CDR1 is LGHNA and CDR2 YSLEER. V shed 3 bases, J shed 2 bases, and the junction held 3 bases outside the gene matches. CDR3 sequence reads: CASSHLAGVQETQYF. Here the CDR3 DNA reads TGCGCCAGCAGCCACCTAGCGGGGGTACAAGAGACCCAGTACTTC.

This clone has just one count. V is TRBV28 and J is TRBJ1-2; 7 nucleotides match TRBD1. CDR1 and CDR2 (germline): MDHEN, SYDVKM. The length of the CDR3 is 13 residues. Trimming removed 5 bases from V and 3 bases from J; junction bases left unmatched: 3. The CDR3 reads CASSGTAYYGYTF. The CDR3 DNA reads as TGTGCCAGCAGTGGGACAGCTTACTATGGCTACACCTTC.

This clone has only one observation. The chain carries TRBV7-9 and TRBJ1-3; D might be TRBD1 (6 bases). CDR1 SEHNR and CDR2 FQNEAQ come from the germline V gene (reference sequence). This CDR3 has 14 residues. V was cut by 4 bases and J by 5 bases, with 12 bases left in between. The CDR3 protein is CASSSTGLRNTIYF. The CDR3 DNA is TGTGCCAGCAGCTCAACAGGGTTGCGAAACACCATATATTTT. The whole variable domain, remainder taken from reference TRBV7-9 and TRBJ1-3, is DTGVSQNPRHKITKRGQNVTFRCDPISEHNRLYWYRQTLGQGPEFLTYFQNEAQLEKSRLLSDRFSAERPKGSFSTLEIQRTEQGDSAMYLCASSSTGLRNTIYFGEGSWLTVV.

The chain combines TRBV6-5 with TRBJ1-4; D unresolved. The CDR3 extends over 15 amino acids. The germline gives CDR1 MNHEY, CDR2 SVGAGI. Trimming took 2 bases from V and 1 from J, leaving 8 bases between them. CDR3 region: CASSYGLVTNEKLFF. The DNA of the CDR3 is TGTGCCAGCAGTTACGGTCTGGTAACTAATGAAAAACTGTTTTTT.

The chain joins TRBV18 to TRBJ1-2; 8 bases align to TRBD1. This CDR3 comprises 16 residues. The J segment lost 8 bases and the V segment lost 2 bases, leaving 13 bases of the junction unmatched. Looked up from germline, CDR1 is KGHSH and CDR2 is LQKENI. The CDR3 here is CASSPGQGARNPGYTF. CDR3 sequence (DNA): TGTGCCAGCTCACCAGGGCAGGGGGCCAGAAATCCAGGCTACACCTTC.

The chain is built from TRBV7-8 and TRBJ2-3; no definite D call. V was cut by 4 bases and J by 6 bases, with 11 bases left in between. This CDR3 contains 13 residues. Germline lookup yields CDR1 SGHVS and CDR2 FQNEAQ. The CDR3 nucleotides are TGTGCCAGCAGCTCGTCAGTAGGGGATACGCAGTATTTT. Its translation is CASSSSVGDTQYF.

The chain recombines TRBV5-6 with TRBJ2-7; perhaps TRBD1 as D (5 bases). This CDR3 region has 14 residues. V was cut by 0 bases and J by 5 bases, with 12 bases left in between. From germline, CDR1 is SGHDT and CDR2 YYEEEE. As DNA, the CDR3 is TGTGCCAGCAGCTTGGTTGCGTCAGGGCACGAGCAGTACTTC. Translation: CASSLVASGHEQYF.

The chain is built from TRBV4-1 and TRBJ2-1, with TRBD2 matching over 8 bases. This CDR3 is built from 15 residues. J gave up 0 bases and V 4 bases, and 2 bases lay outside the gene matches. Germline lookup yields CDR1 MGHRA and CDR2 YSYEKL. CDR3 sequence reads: CASSRLASSYNEQFF. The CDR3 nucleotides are TGCGCCAGCAGCCGACTAGCGAGCTCCTACAATGAGCAGTTCTTC.

As DNA, the CDR3 is TGTGCCAGCAGCCAAGATGGGGGACCCCACAATGAGCAGTTCTTC. It is translated as CASSQDGGPHNEQFF. This sequence joins TRBV4-2 and TRBJ2-1; D possibly uses TRBD1 or TRBD2 (5 bases each). In germline, CDR1 is LGHNA, CDR2 YNFKEQ. With 0 bases removed from V and 5 bases from J, the gap between germline ends came to 11 bases. This CDR3 has 15 residues.

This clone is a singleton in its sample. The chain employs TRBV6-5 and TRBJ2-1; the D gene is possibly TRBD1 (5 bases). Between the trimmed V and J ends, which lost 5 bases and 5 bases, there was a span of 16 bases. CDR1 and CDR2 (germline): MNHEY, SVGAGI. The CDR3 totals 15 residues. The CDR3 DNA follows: TGTGCCAGCAGTCCCGACAGCAAGGGAAACAATGAGCAGTTCTTC. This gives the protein CASSPDSKGNNEQFF.